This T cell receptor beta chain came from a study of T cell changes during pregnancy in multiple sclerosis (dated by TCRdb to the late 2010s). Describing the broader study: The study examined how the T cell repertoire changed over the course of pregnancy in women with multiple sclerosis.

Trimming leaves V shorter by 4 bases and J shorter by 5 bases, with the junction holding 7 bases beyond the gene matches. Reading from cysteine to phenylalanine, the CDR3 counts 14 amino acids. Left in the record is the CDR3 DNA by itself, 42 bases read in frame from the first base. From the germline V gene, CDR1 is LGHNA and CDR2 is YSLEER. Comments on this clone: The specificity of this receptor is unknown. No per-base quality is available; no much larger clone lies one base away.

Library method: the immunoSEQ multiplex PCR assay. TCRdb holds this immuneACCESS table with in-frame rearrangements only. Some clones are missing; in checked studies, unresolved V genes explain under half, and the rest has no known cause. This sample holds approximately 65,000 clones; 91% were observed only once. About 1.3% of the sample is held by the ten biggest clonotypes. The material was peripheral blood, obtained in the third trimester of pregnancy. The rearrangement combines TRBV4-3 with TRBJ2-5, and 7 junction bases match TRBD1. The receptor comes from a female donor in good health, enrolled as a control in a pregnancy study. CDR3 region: CASSPMTGMETQYF. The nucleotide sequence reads TGCGCCAGCAGCCCGATGACAGGGATGGAGACCCAGTACTTC.